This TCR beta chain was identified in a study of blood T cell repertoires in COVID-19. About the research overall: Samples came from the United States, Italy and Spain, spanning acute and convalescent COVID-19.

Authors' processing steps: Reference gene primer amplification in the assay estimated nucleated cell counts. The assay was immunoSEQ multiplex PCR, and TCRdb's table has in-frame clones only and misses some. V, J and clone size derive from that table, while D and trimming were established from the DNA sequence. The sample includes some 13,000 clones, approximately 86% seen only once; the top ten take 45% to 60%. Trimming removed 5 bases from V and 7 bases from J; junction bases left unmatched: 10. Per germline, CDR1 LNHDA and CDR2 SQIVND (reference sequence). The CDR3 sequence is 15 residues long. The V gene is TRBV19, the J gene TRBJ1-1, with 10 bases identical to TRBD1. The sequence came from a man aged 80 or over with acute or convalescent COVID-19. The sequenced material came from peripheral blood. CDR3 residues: CASSYGTGVYSEAFF. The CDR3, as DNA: TGTGCCAGTAGTTACGGGACAGGGGTGTACAGTGAAGCTTTCTTT.